Shown below are 22 T cell receptor beta chains from a single sample sequenced in a study of cytomegalovirus exposure and HLA in healthy donors. The PCR was carried out with 60 Vbeta primers and 13 Jbeta primers. Only in-frame clones appear in the TCRdb table, and some are missing; sequencing was by immunoSEQ multiplex PCR. The sample table includes tens of thousands of clones. The sample comprised PBMCs. Receptors originate from a woman between 45 and 65 years old in good health and CMV-seropositive.

The V gene is TRBV5-1, the J gene TRBJ2-7, with D possibly TRBD1 on 5 matching bases. The CDR3 length is 14 residues. CDR1 is SGHRS and CDR2 is YFSETQ in the germline V gene. V lost 0 bases, J lost 6 bases, and 13 bases lay in between. In DNA, the CDR3 is TGCGCCAGCAGCTTGGTTCAGGGCGGAGTCGAGCAGTACTTC. Translating gives CASSLVQGGVEQYF.

This chain links TRBV5-6 with TRBJ1-2; D is unclear. V was clipped by 0 bases and J by 1 base, with 4 bases between them. Germline V gene data show CDR1 as SGHDT and CDR2 as YYEEEE. The CDR3 is 13 residues long. Written as DNA, the CDR3 is TGTGCCAGCAGCTTGGGAGTTAACTATGGCTACACCTTC. Translation gives CASSLGVNYGYTF.

Turning to this clone: The same CDR3 is also encoded by other DNA sequences in this sample. This chain links TRBV7-2 with TRBJ2-7; no firm D call. From germline, CDR1 is SGHTA and CDR2 FQGNSA. This CDR3 is built from 14 residues. V shed 1 base and J shed 1 base, with 8 bases lying between them. Here the CDR3 DNA reads TGTGCCAGCAGCTTAGGAACTGCATCCTACGAGCAGTACTTC. Protein sequence: CASSLGTASYEQYF.

The gene calls are TRBV18 and TRBJ2-3, with D unresolved. Deletions cut 3 bases from V and 2 bases from J, with 9 bases between. The CDR3 is made up of 14 amino acids. Germline CDR1 reads KGHSH; CDR2 reads LQKENI. The CDR3 is CASSPPGPTDTQYF. Written as DNA, the CDR3 is TGTGCCAGCTCACCCCCTGGGCCCACAGATACGCAGTATTTT.

The rearrangement links TRBV5-1 to TRBJ2-7; weak D call: TRBD1 (5 bases). The CDR3 contains 15 residues. The germline V gene has CDR1 SGHRS and CDR2 YFSETQ. V gave up 5 bases and J gave up 6 bases, with 21 bases separating them. CDR3 nucleotide sequence: TGCGCCAGCAGACCCGATGGGGCCCAACTTCCCGAGCAGTACTTC. This encodes CASRPDGAQLPEQYF.

CDR3: CAWSPEAEAFF. The CDR3 DNA follows: TGTGCCTGGAGTCCTGAGGCTGAAGCTTTCTTT. The genes are TRBV30 and TRBJ1-1, with D uncertain. In germline, CDR1 is GTSNPN, CDR2 SVGIG (reference sequence). V lost 2 bases and J lost 6, with 7 bases in between. The CDR3 is 11 amino acids.

The chain employs TRBV5-4 and TRBJ1-1, with 8 bases fitting TRBD1. V shed 1 base, J shed 13 bases, and the junction held 15 bases outside the gene matches. The CDR3 sequence is 15 residues long. Germline loops: CDR1 SGHNT, CDR2 YYREEE (reference sequence). As DNA, the CDR3 is TGTGCCAGCAGCTTGTTGGAGACAGGGGCCGGGCAAGTTTTCTTT. Protein sequence: CASSLLETGAGQVFF.

V and J are TRBV6-6 and TRBJ2-3; D remains ambiguous. The germline V gene has CDR1 MNHNY and CDR2 SVGAGI (reference sequence). The CDR3 sequence is 12 residues long. Between the trimmed V and J ends, which lost 2 bases and 4 bases, there was a span of 4 bases. CDR3 residues: CASSYGPDTQYF. For the CDR3, the DNA is TGTGCCAGCAGTTACGGGCCAGATACGCAGTATTTT.

The chain joins TRBV6-1 to TRBJ2-3; 7 nucleotides agree with TRBD2. With V trimmed by 6 bases and J by 4 bases, 10 bases remained unmatched. From germline, CDR1 is MNHNS and CDR2 SASEGT. The CDR3 length is 15 residues. In nucleotides, the CDR3 is TGTGCCAGCAGCCTCGGGACGGGGGGTGCAGATACGCAGTATTTT. Translating it yields CASSLGTGGADTQYF.

The CDR3 sequence is CASSADRGNQPQHF. CDR3 in DNA: TGTGCCAGTAGTGCCGACAGGGGAAATCAGCCCCAGCATTTT. This chain links TRBV19 with TRBJ1-5, with 8 bases identical to TRBD1. Trimming took 5 bases from V and 4 from J; bases not matched to a gene: 4. The CDR3 contains 14 residues. Germline V gene sequence: CDR1 LNHDA, CDR2 SQIVND (reference sequence).

The rearrangement joins TRBV27 to TRBJ1-1; D not certain. This CDR3 is 14 amino acids long. The V end lost 5 bases, the J end lost 4 bases, and 14 bases lay between the germline ends. Germline loops: CDR1 MNHEY, CDR2 SMNVEV (reference sequence). CDR3 residues: CASSPHPSGTEAFF. Here the CDR3 DNA reads TGTGCCAGCAGTCCCCACCCGTCGGGCACTGAAGCTTTCTTT.

V is TRBV30 and J is TRBJ2-3; TRBD2 matches at 13 bases. V gave up 2 bases and J gave up 2 bases; unmatched junction bases: 4. The CDR3 is 16 residues long. Germline-derived CDR1 and CDR2 are GTSNPN and SVGIG (reference sequence). This CDR3 is CAWSLGLAGATDTQYF. DNA of the CDR3: TGTGCCTGGAGTCTAGGACTAGCGGGGGCCACAGATACGCAGTATTTT.

The chain recombines TRBV7-2 with TRBJ1-1; D remains unclear. V was pared by 0 bases and J by 1 base, with 3 bases between. The CDR3 extends over 13 amino acids. Germline V gives CDR1 SGHTA, CDR2 FQGNSA. CDR3 residues: CASSLAQNTEAFF. The CDR3 nucleotides are TGTGCCAGCAGCTTAGCCCAGAACACTGAAGCTTTCTTT.

The chain recombines TRBV7-2 with TRBJ2-2, with TRBD2 matching over 14 bases. The CDR3 extends over 18 amino acids. Looked up from germline, CDR1 is SGHTA and CDR2 is FQGNSA. V shed 7 bases, J shed 2 bases, and the junction held 9 bases outside the gene matches. The CDR3 nucleotides read TGTGCCAGCAAAACCCCGGGACTAGCGGGAGTAAACACCGGGGAGCTGTTTTTT. It translates to CASKTPGLAGVNTGELFF.

V gene TRBV28 combines with J gene TRBJ2-7, with D unresolved. Trimming shortened V by 6 bases and J by 3 bases, and 12 bases separated the two germline ends. The germline gives CDR1 MDHEN, CDR2 SYDVKM. The CDR3 length is 13 residues. DNA of the CDR3: TGTGCCAGCAGCCTTGAGGTTAACTACGAGCAGTACTTC. The encoded protein is CASSLEVNYEQYF.

The rearrangement joins TRBV25-1 to TRBJ1-1; the D gene is possibly TRBD1 (5 bases). Trimming took off 6 bases at V and 3 bases at J, with 11 bases between the two ends. Germline-derived CDR1 and CDR2 are MGHDK and SYGVNS. The CDR3 runs 13 residues. The chain's CDR3 is CASSRQFDTEAFF. In DNA form, the CDR3 reads TGTGCCAGCAGCCGACAGTTTGACACTGAAGCTTTCTTT.

The chain combines TRBV5-5 with TRBJ2-1, with 7 bases matching TRBD2. V lost 1 base and J lost 8; bases outside the gene matches: 6. CDR1 and CDR2 from the germline V gene are SGHKS and YYEKEE (reference sequence). The CDR3 is 14 residues long. CDR3 DNA sequence: TGTGCCAGCAGCTTGATAGAGGGGAGGGATGAGCAGTTCTTC. As protein: CASSLIEGRDEQFF.

J is TRBJ2-2 and V is TRBV5-1; 8 bases map to TRBD2. V shed 0 bases and J 4 bases; nucleotides not matched to a gene: 2. Germline values: CDR1 SGHRS, CDR2 YFSETQ. The CDR3 runs 15 residues. In DNA, the CDR3 is TGCGCCAGCAGCTTGGTTGCGGGGGGCACCGGGGAGCTGTTTTTT. It translates to CASSLVAGGTGELFF. Variable domain in full (rest from reference TRBV5-1 and TRBJ2-2): KAGVTQTPRYLIKTRGQQVTLSCSPISGHRSVSWYQQTPGQGLQFLFEYFSETQRNKGNFPGRFSGRQFSNSRSEMNVSTLELGDSALYLCASSLVAGGTGELFFGEGSRLTVL.

The V call is TRBV29-1, the J call TRBJ2-2, with D possibly TRBD1 on 5 matching bases. CDR1 and CDR2 from the germline V gene are SQVTM and ANQGSEA. V was pared by 3 bases and J by 5 bases, with 16 bases between. The CDR3 covers 15 residues. CDR3: CSVEILGHRTGELFF. CDR3 coding DNA: TGCAGCGTTGAGATCTTGGGGCACCGGACCGGGGAGCTGTTTTTT.

The V call is TRBV13, the J call TRBJ1-2, with D perhaps TRBD1 (6 bases). This CDR3 spans 14 amino acids. V lost 9 bases, J lost 3 bases, and 17 bases lay in between. The V gene's germline CDR1 is PRHDT and CDR2 FYEKMQ (reference sequence). CDR3 amino acids: CASRLGARDYGYTF. The DNA for the CDR3 is TGTGCCAGTAGATTGGGGGCGAGGGACTATGGCTACACCTTC. Using reference TRBV13 and TRBJ1-2 for the parts outside the CDR3, the full variable domain is AAGVIQSPRHLIKEKRETATLKCYPIPRHDTVYWYQQGPGQDPQFLISFYEKMQSDKGSIPDRFSAQQFSDYHSELNMSSLELGDSALYFCASRLGARDYGYTFGSGTRLTVV.

This chain uses TRBV29-1 with TRBJ2-7; 8 bases align to TRBD1. This CDR3 contains 14 residues. The V gene's germline CDR1 is SQVTM and CDR2 ANQGSEA. V lost 0 bases to trimming and J lost 2 bases; unmatched junction nucleotides: 3. The CDR3 bases are TGCAGCGTTGAAGACGGGACAGGTCCCTACGAGCAGTACTTC. Translation: CSVEDGTGPYEQYF.

The V gene is TRBV5-4, the J gene TRBJ2-2, with 8 bases identical to TRBD2. The CDR3 runs 15 residues. The V and J ends lost 0 bases and 6 bases, in that order; junction bases with no gene match: 4. Germline V gives CDR1 SGHNT, CDR2 YYREEE (reference sequence). DNA for the CDR3: TGTGCCAGCAGCTTGGGGGCGGGAGGTCCCGGGGAGCTGTTTTTT. Residues: CASSLGAGGPGELFF.